Included here is one TCR beta chain sequence, with context. The CDR3 consists of 13 residues. CDR1 MNHEY and CDR2 SMNVEV come from the germline V gene (reference sequence). The TCR beta sequencing libraries came from UMI-labeled 5' RACE. TCRdb processed the 5' RACE reads again and assigns one entry to each CDR3 protein, with no DNA. In total, the table holds 6,500 to 8,000 distinct CDR3 sequences. The sample belongs to a study of human CD8 memory T cell subsets. The chain combines TRBV27 with TRBJ1-2. Sequencing was performed on CD8+ T cells from PBMCs. The sequence came from a human donor in good health. CDR3 protein: CASSSFSNYGYTF.